Shown below are 6 T cell receptor beta chains from a single sample sequenced in a study of T cell repertoires in cytomegalovirus infection. TCRdb independently ran MiXCR on the reads; one entry per CDR3 protein. Counted here are 150,000 to 200,000 distinct CDR3 sequences, 28% occurring once; the ten biggest clones make up 30% to 40%. The specimen sequenced was PBMCs. The source is a human donor in good health (CMV status not recorded). Some clones in this sample may be carry-over from other donors' samples.

This sequence joins TRBV11-2 and TRBJ2-2; D possibly corresponds to TRBD2 (6 bases). Germline CDR1 and CDR2: SGHAT and FQNNGV. The CDR3 has 14 residues. V lost 0 bases to trimming and J lost 7 bases, with 9 bases between them. CDR3 sequence: CASSLDGGIGELFF. The DNA for the CDR3 is TGTGCCAGCAGCTTAGATGGGGGGATCGGGGAGCTGTTTTTT.

This clonotype was recorded many times. The chain has TRBV12-3 or TRBV12-4 and TRBJ1-1; 9 bases match TRBD1. J lost 6 bases, V lost 3 bases, and 8 bases had no gene match. The CDR3 covers 15 residues. The CDR3 DNA is TGTGCCAGCAGTTTCGGGACAGGGCCTGGGGCTGAAGCTTTCTTT. Translating it yields CASSFGTGPGAEAFF.

This clonotype was detected only a few times. The chain carries TRBV2 and TRBJ2-2; D call uncertain. Trimming removed 4 bases from V and 3 bases from J, with 9 bases in between. This CDR3 contains 14 residues. Looked up from germline, CDR1 is SNHLY and CDR2 is FYNNEI. The CDR3 loop reads CASSVGKDTGELFF. CDR3 DNA: TGTGCCAGCAGTGTAGGGAAGGACACCGGGGAGCTGTTTTTT.

Worth noting for this clonotype: This may be a read error, as it is one base from a much larger clone. The rearrangement uses TRBV7-2 and TRBJ1-1; weak D call: TRBD1 (5 bases). V gave up 7 bases and J gave up 6 bases, with 18 bases separating them. The CDR3 is made up of 14 amino acids. The germline V gene has CDR1 SGHTA and CDR2 FQGNSA. DNA of the CDR3: TGTACCAGCATCCAATCACCCTCGGGGGCTGAAGCTTTCTTT. It encodes CTSIQSPSGAEAFF.

This clonotype was seen only a few times. This sequence joins TRBV12-3 or TRBV12-4 and TRBJ1-3; 9 bases map to TRBD1. J was trimmed by 0 bases and V by 8 bases; bases with no gene match: 5. The CDR3 has 15 amino acids. The CDR3 DNA follows: TGTGCCAGCGTTGGGACAGGGAGCTCTGGAAACACCATATATTTT. Protein: CASVGTGSSGNTIYF.

This clonotype was seen a few times. The CDR3 nucleotides are TGTGCCAGCAGCACGTCCCGCAACCTCCAGGAAAAACTGTTTTTT. It specifies CASSTSRNLQEKLFF. The chain has TRBV11-2 and TRBJ1-4, with D unresolved. The CDR3 covers 15 residues. Between the trimmed V and J ends, which lost 5 bases and 8 bases, there was a span of 18 bases. Germline V gives CDR1 SGHAT, CDR2 FQNNGV.